Presented here are 8 T cell receptor beta chains from one specimen sequenced in a study of response to subunit inactivated influenza vaccine. TCRdb re-derived calls from the RT-PCR reads in MiXCR, one entry per CDR3 protein. The data contain roughly 550,000 distinct CDR3 sequences, roughly 25% of them singletons. The same specimen was also included in a second study, on T cells expressing NK-cell markers. That paper adds: 5'RACE template switching with UMIs produced the TCR beta cDNA.

This material consisted of CD4+ T cells sorted from PBMCs, taken about 13 days after vaccination. These receptors originate from a man in his fifties or sixties who received an inactivated influenza vaccine.

This clonotype was seen more than once but under ten times. The rearrangement joins TRBV7-2 to TRBJ2-7; D is possibly TRBD2 (5 bases). The CDR3 consists of 16 residues. Germline loops: CDR1 SGHTA, CDR2 FQGNSA. Trimming shortened V by 2 bases and J by 6 bases, and 20 bases separated the two germline ends. CDR3 in DNA: TGTGCCAGCAGCTTACGTCCAGGACTCCGCGGAGGCGAGCAGTACTTC. It specifies CASSLRPGLRGGEQYF.

This clonotype occurred a few times. The CDR3 is CASSLGSSGYTEAFF. CDR3 bases: TGTGCCAGCAGTTTGGGTTCGTCAGGGTACACTGAAGCTTTCTTT. The chain employs TRBV28 and TRBJ1-1; possible D gene TRBD1, 5 bases. The germline gives CDR1 MDHEN, CDR2 SYDVKM. Trimming took off 3 bases at V and 3 bases at J, with 14 bases between the two ends. The CDR3 runs 15 residues. The variable domain in full, with the rest retrieved from reference TRBV28 and TRBJ1-1, is DVKVTQSSRYLVKRTGEKVFLECVQDMDHENMFWYRQDPGLGLRLIYFSYDVKMKEKGDIPEGYSVSREKKERFSLILESASTNQTSMYLCASSLGSSGYTEAFFGQGTRLTVV.

J is TRBJ1-4 and V is TRBV9; D possibly corresponds to TRBD1 (5 bases). This CDR3 has 15 amino acids. Germline CDR1 is SGDLS and CDR2 is YYNGEE. Trimming took off 6 bases at V and 3 bases at J, with 15 bases between the two ends. CDR3 in amino acids: CASTIGGGSNEKLFF. The CDR3 nucleotides are TGTGCCAGCACCATTGGCGGGGGATCTAATGAAAAACTGTTTTTT. The full variable domain, rest sourced from reference TRBV9 and TRBJ1-4, is DSGVTQTPKHLITATGQRVTLRCSPRSGDLSVYWYQQSLDQGLQFLIQYYNGEERAKGNILERFSAQQFPDLHSELNLSSLELGDSALYFCASTIGGGSNEKLFFGSGTQLSVL.

V and J are TRBV12-2 and TRBJ2-7; the D segment call TRBD1 is taken from the table without a DNA check. TRBV12-2 is labeled a pseudogene. The CDR3 is made up of 16 amino acids. CDR3 coding DNA: TGTGCAAGTCGCTTTAAACCGGGACGGGCCATTTACGAGCAGTACTTC. Translation: CASRFKPGRAIYEQYF.

The chain is built from TRBV20-1 and TRBJ2-1; the match to TRBD2 covers 11 bases. CDR3 length equals 16 residues. The V gene end was trimmed by 0 bases and the J gene end by 10 bases; junction bases not matched to a gene: 11. Germline V lookup: CDR1 DFQATT, CDR2 SNEGSKA (reference sequence). CDR3: CSARDRILAGVREQFF. CDR3 in DNA: TGCAGTGCTAGAGATCGGATACTAGCGGGAGTGAGAGAGCAGTTCTTC.

V usage is TRBV7-2 and J usage is TRBJ1-2; 9 bases fit TRBD1. The CDR3 sequence is 17 residues long. With V trimmed by 7 bases and J by 4 bases, 16 bases remained unmatched. CDR1 and CDR2 from the germline V gene are SGHTA and FQGNSA. The CDR3 sequence: CASTQGATGTGSYGYTF. For the CDR3, the DNA is TGTGCCAGCACCCAAGGGGCGACCGGGACAGGGTCCTATGGCTACACCTTC.

This clonotype has only a few counts. The chain has TRBV7-3 and TRBJ1-1; D perhaps matches TRBD1 (5 bases). CDR1 is SGHTA and CDR2 is FQGTGA in the germline V gene. This CDR3 contains 14 residues. The germline V and J ends were trimmed by 5 bases and 2 bases, with 12 bases remaining between them. CDR3 residues: CASSPLGDNTEAFF. The CDR3 DNA sequence: TGTGCCAGCAGCCCATTGGGGGACAACACTGAAGCTTTCTTT. The complete variable domain, with remaining parts taken from reference TRBV7-3 and TRBJ1-1, reads GAGVSQTPSNKVTEKGKYVELRCDPISGHTALYWYRQSLGQGPEFLIYFQGTGAADDSGLPNDRFFAVRPEGSVSTLKIQRTERGDSAVYLCASSPLGDNTEAFFGQGTRLTVV.

The chain couples TRBV20-1 to TRBJ2-2; tentatively, D is TRBD1 or TRBD2 (5 bases each). The V and J ends lost 3 bases and 4 bases respectively, with 12 bases between them. CDR1 is DFQATT, CDR2 SNEGSKA, per germline (reference sequence). The CDR3 covers 14 residues. This CDR3 is CSASPGTTTGELFF. The CDR3 DNA reads TGCAGTGCTAGCCCTGGGACCACCACCGGGGAGCTGTTTTTT.